Listed below are T cell receptor beta chains from one sample, sequenced in a study of cytotoxic CD8 clonotypes in ibrutinib-treated CLL. Clones were read by immunoSEQ multiplex PCR, and TCRdb kept only the in-frame ones, dropping some. The table includes about 24,000 clones, approximately 72% detected once. The sample consisted of PBMCs, taken before ibrutinib treatment. These receptors were taken from a human donor with chronic lymphocytic leukemia. Both conserved end residues are part of each CDR3. The D gene is left open where the match is weak. Rows give clone size only sometimes, using once, few, many, or a class for an expanded clone.

d_gene | abundance | j_gene | v_gene | CDR3nt | CDR3aa
. | . | TRBJ2-1 | TRBV19 | TGTGCCAGTAGTACTTTTCTCGGTGATGAGCAGTTCTTC | CASSTFLGDEQFF
. | . | TRBJ1-1 | TRBV6-5 | TGTGCCAGCAGTTACCGGCCAGGGACTGAAGCTTTCTTT | CASSYRPGTEAFF
. | . | TRBJ2-3 | TRBV27 | TGTGCCACGTCGCTACGGGGCACAGATACGCAGTATTTT | CATSLRGTDTQYF
. | . | TRBJ2-7 | TRBV11-2 | TGTGCCAGCAGCTTATTTGGCAGGGACTCCTACGAGCAGTACTTC | CASSLFGRDSYEQYF
. | . | TRBJ2-3 | TRBV2 | TGTGCCAGCAGTGAAGCGCTTCCCCAAAAGAATACGCAGTATTTT | CASSEALPQKNTQYF
. | . | TRBJ2-3 | TRBV21-1 | TGTGCCAGCAGCACAGCAAATCTAGCGGGAGGAACAGATACGCAGTATTTT | CASSTANLAGGTDTQYF
TRBD1 | . | TRBJ1-1 | TRBV7-9 | TGTGCCAGCAGCTCCCCCCGACAGGGCCCGAGGGGAGCTTTCTTT | CASSSPRQGPRGAFF
. | . | TRBJ2-7 | TRBV27 | TGTGCCAGCAGTTTATCCGGACGATCCTACGAGCAGTACTTC | CASSLSGRSYEQYF
. | few | TRBJ2-1 | TRBV10-1 | TGCGCCAGCAGTGGGTGGGAACGGGACCCGTTCTTC | CASSGWERDPFF
. | . | TRBJ1-2 | TRBV6-5 | TGTGCCAGCACCAACCGAGTAGACTATCGAGGCTACACCTTC | CASTNRVDYRGYTF
. | few | TRBJ2-2 | TRBV27 | TGTGCCAGCATGCGGGCACTATACACCGGGGAGCTGTTTTTT | CASMRALYTGELFF
. | . | TRBJ1-1 | TRBV28 | TGTGCCAGCAGTCGAAACACTGAAGCTTTCTTT | CASSRNTEAFF
. | . | TRBJ2-5 | TRBV5-4 | TGTGCCAGCAGCTTGGGGCGGATCCAAGAGACCCAGTACTTC | CASSLGRIQETQYF
. | . | TRBJ1-2 | TRBV10-3 | TGTGCCATCGAAAACAGGGAAACTAACTATGGCTACACCTTC | CAIENRETNYGYTF
TRBD1 | . | TRBJ1-1 | TRBV7-2 | TGTGCCAGCAGTCAAACCGGGACAGGGAGGACTGAAGCTTTCTTT | CASSQTGTGRTEAFF
. | . | TRBJ2-5 | TRBV11-3 | TGTGCCAGCAGCCCAGGGATCCCCTTTGGGGGGCAAGAGACCCAGTACTTC | CASSPGIPFGGQETQYF
TRBD2 | . | TRBJ2-1 | TRBV9 | TGTGCCAGCAGCGCCCCTGGGGGACTACCCACTACAAGCAATGAGCAGTTCTTC | CASSAPGGLPTTSNEQFF
. | few | TRBJ1-2 | TRBV19 | TGTGCCAGTAGTATAGGGACAGATTCGGATGGCTACACCTTC | CASSIGTDSDGYTF
. | . | TRBJ2-7 | TRBV6-1 | TGTGCCAGCAGTGAGCGGAAAGATTACGAGCAGTACTTC | CASSERKDYEQYF
. | . | TRBJ2-7 | TRBV5-1 | TGCGCCAGCAGCTTGAGGACGGCTCGGCAGGGGGGGACCGAGCAGTACTTC | CASSLRTARQGGTEQYF
TRBD1 | few | TRBJ2-3 | TRBV15 | TGTGCCACCAGCAGACAACAGGGGGCGCGGACAGATACGCAGTATTTT | CATSRQQGARTDTQYF
TRBD2 | . | TRBJ2-3 | TRBV5-1 | TGCGCCAGCAGCTTAAATCTAGCGGGGACAGATACGCAGTATTTT | CASSLNLAGTDTQYF
. | . | TRBJ1-2 | TRBV6-5 | TGTGCCAGCAGTCGAGACGAAAACTATGGCTACACCTTC | CASSRDENYGYTF
. | once | TRBJ1-2 | TRBV30 | TGTGCCTGGAGCCCCGCAGCGGAGTATGGCTACACCTTC | CAWSPAAEYGYTF
TRBD1 | . | TRBJ1-1 | TRBV11-2 | TGTGCCAGCAGCCAGGACAGGATGAACACTGAAGCTTTCTTT | CASSQDRMNTEAFF
. | . | TRBJ2-7 | TRBV7-6 | TGTGCCAGCAGCCTACCCTACAGGGACGGCGAGCAGTACTTC | CASSLPYRDGEQYF
. | once | TRBJ1-1 | TRBV7-9 | TGTGCCAGCAGCACACGAGATCCGGGGAACACTGAAGCTTTCTTT | CASSTRDPGNTEAFF
. | . | TRBJ1-1 | TRBV7-9 | TGTGCCAGCAGGCGAAGGACAGATGAAGCTTTCTTT | CASRRRTDEAFF
TRBD2 | . | TRBJ2-7 | TRBV6-1 | TGTGCCAGCAGTGAAAGGGTTCTAGCGGGACAGTCGGGCGAGCAGTACTTC | CASSERVLAGQSGEQYF
. | . | TRBJ2-5 | TRBV7-9 | TGTGCCAGCAGCTTAGGCAGCGGCGCTAGCCAAGAGACCCAGTACTTC | CASSLGSGASQETQYF
TRBD1 | . | TRBJ2-7 | TRBV7-8 | TGTGCCAGCAGGCCGGGGACAGCGCCCTACGAGCAGTACTTC | CASRPGTAPYEQYF
TRBD1 | . | TRBJ2-7 | TRBV5-1 | TGCGCCAGCAGCTTGGCAGGAGGTCGGACAGGGGGGGACGAGCAGTACTTC | CASSLAGGRTGGDEQYF
TRBD1 | few | TRBJ2-2 | TRBV5-1 | TGCGCCAGCAGCTGGGGACAGGGGACCACCGGGGAGCTGTTTTTT | CASSWGQGTTGELFF
. | . | TRBJ2-2 | TRBV2 | TGTGCCAGCAGTGTGGGCACCGGGGAGCTGTTTTTT | CASSVGTGELFF